These 15 T cell receptor beta chains were sequenced from one sample in a study of cytomegalovirus exposure and HLA in healthy donors (dated by TCRdb to the late 2010s). The receptor library was made with the immunoSEQ multiplex PCR assay. The multiplex PCR relied on a mix of 60 forward primers for TCR Vbeta segments and 13 reverse primers for TCR Jbeta segments. The source is immuneACCESS, and TCRdb retained only in-frame sequences with V and J called. Part of the clones is not carried over; for the studies checked, unresolved V genes explain less than half of this, and the remainder is unexplained. This sample is represented by 200,000 or so clones; roughly four fifths of them were singletons. In total, the top ten clones hold approximately 2.1% of the sample. Sequencing was done on a sample of PBMCs. The receptor source for this set is a woman in her twenties or thirties in good health and CMV-seropositive.

The chain is built from TRBV28 and TRBJ1-1; TRBD1 matches at 8 bases. J was trimmed by 9 bases and V by 8 bases; bases with no gene match: 11. The length of the CDR3 is 13 residues. CDR1 and CDR2 from the germline V gene are MDHEN and SYDVKM. In DNA form, the CDR3 reads TGTGCCAGCCACTCCCGGGACAGGCCTCAAGCTTTCTTT. The encoded protein is CASHSRDRPQAFF.

The table lists this clone with a count of one. The rearrangement uses TRBV7-2 and TRBJ2-1; the D is unclear. CDR3 length: 13 amino acids. CDR1 is SGHTA, CDR2 FQGNSA, per germline. V lost 4 bases to trimming and J lost 8 bases, with 12 bases between them. CDR3 in DNA: TGTGCCAGCAGCTCTCTTACGGTCTATGAGCAGTTCTTC. It specifies CASSSLTVYEQFF. Filled out from reference TRBV7-2 and TRBJ2-1, the complete variable domain reads GAGVSQSPSNKVTEKGKDVELRCDPISGHTALYWYRQSLGQGLEFLIYFQGNSAPDKSGLPSDRFSAERTGGSVSTLTIQRTQQEDSAVYLCASSSLTVYEQFFGPGTRLTVL.

This clone has more than one count but fewer than ten. This chain links TRBV6-5 with TRBJ1-1; maybe TRBD1 (6 bases). Germline lookup yields CDR1 MNHEY and CDR2 SVGAGI. This CDR3 is 13 amino acids long. The ends were cut back, 8 bases at V and 3 bases at J, with 13 bases in the middle. The CDR3: CASQNRADTEAFF. CDR3 DNA sequence: TGTGCCAGCCAGAACAGGGCGGACACTGAAGCTTTCTTT.

The rearrangement joins TRBV19 to TRBJ1-2; 9 nucleotides align to TRBD1. The CDR3 loop spans 15 amino acids. Trimming removed 1 base from V and 7 bases from J; junction bases left unmatched: 7. Germline values: CDR1 LNHDA, CDR2 SQIVND (reference sequence). CDR3 protein: CASSIVGTGYGGYTF. CDR3 nucleotides: TGTGCCAGTAGTATAGTTGGGACAGGGTATGGTGGCTACACCTTC.

The chain joins TRBV6-6 to TRBJ2-3, with TRBD2 identical over 8 bases. V dropped 9 bases and J dropped 0; count of bases not matched to a gene: 8. Germline CDR1 and CDR2: MNHNY and SVGAGI (reference sequence). There are 15 residues in the CDR3. The CDR3 region is CASRLASTSTDTQYF. The CDR3 DNA sequence: TGTGCCAGTAGACTAGCGTCAACTAGCACAGATACGCAGTATTTT.

CDR3 loop: CASSPSGQAWGGEQFF. The CDR3 DNA reads as TGTGCCAGTAGTCCCTCAGGACAGGCTTGGGGCGGTGAGCAGTTCTTC. The chain couples TRBV19 to TRBJ2-1, with TRBD1 identical over 7 bases. J gave up 9 bases and V 5 bases, and 16 bases lay outside the gene matches. CDR1 and CDR2 (germline): LNHDA, SQIVND (reference sequence). This CDR3 contains 16 residues.

The V and J genes are TRBV7-9 and TRBJ2-7, with D tentatively TRBD1 (6 bases). CDR3 length equals 16 residues. Germline V CDR1 and CDR2: SEHNR, FQNEAQ (reference sequence). V lost 5 bases, J lost 3 bases, and 20 bases lay in between. The CDR3 sequence is CASSRSIWDKFYEQYF. For the CDR3, the DNA is TGTGCCAGCAGCCGAAGCATATGGGACAAGTTCTACGAGCAGTACTTC.

CDR3 coding DNA: TGTGCCAGCAGAAAGACAGGGGTTTACGAGCAGTACTTC. Protein: CASRKTGVYEQYF. The V and J genes are TRBV27 and TRBJ2-7; 8 bases line up with TRBD1. Germline V CDR1 and CDR2: MNHEY, SMNVEV (reference sequence). V lost 6 bases to trimming and J lost 4 bases; unmatched junction nucleotides: 5. The CDR3 totals 13 residues.

V usage is TRBV15 and J usage is TRBJ2-1, with 8 bases aligning to TRBD2. CDR3 length equals 16 residues. The ends lost 4 bases at V and 7 bases at J; junction bases unmatched: 12. The germline V gene has CDR1 LNHNV and CDR2 YYDKDF (reference sequence). CDR3 sequence reads: CATSTGGGPRVNEQFF. In DNA form, the CDR3 reads TGTGCCACCAGCACGGGAGGGGGGCCGAGGGTGAATGAGCAGTTCTTC.

The genes are TRBV4-1 and TRBJ1-5, with 7 bases that match TRBD1. V shed 3 bases, J shed 5 bases, and the junction held 1 base outside the gene matches. The CDR3 runs to 13 residues. Germline V lookup: CDR1 MGHRA, CDR2 YSYEKL. The CDR3 protein is CASSQQGDQPQHF. The DNA for the CDR3 is TGCGCCAGCAGCCAGCAGGGGGATCAGCCCCAGCATTTT.

The chain couples TRBV15 to TRBJ2-5; possibly TRBD1 for D (5 bases). V lost 0 bases and J lost 3, with 14 bases in between. In germline, CDR1 is LNHNV, CDR2 YYDKDF (reference sequence). The CDR3 totals 16 residues. The CDR3 nucleotides read TGTGCCACCAGCAGAGATCTAAGACAGTTCAAAGAGACCCAGTACTTC. Residues: CATSRDLRQFKETQYF.

The gene calls are TRBV7-8 and TRBJ2-7, with 9 bases aligning to TRBD1. There are 13 residues in the CDR3. Trimming at V came to 5 bases and at J to 7 bases, leaving 6 bases not matched to a gene. Germline V gene data show CDR1 as SGHVS and CDR2 as FQNEAQ. This chain's CDR3 is CASSVGTGTEQYF. Here the CDR3 DNA reads TGTGCCAGCAGCGTAGGGACAGGGACGGAGCAGTACTTC.

This chain uses TRBV6-6 with TRBJ2-5, with a weak D call TRBD2 (5 bases). Trimming stripped 8 bases from V and 5 bases from J, with 18 bases between. Germline V CDR1 and CDR2: MNHNY, SVGAGI (reference sequence). This CDR3 contains 14 residues. CDR3 nucleotide sequence: TGTGCCAGCCGAGGGAAGCCGGGCGGTGAGACCCAGTACTTC. It specifies CASRGKPGGETQYF.

The V gene is TRBV5-6, the J gene TRBJ2-7, with 9 positions matching TRBD2. Trimming took 4 bases from V and 3 from J; bases not matched to a gene: 20. The germline V gene has CDR1 SGHDT and CDR2 YYEEEE. The CDR3 has 19 residues. The CDR3 DNA reads as TGTGCCAGCAGCCTGAGACGGTCCGGGACTAGCCGAATAAACTACGAGCAGTACTTC. This gives the protein CASSLRRSGTSRINYEQYF.

V is TRBV18 and J is TRBJ1-2; possible D gene TRBD1, 6 bases. CDR1 KGHSH and CDR2 LQKENI come from the germline V gene. Trimming stripped 3 bases from V and 3 bases from J, with 14 bases between. CDR3 size: 15 residues. CDR3 in DNA: TGTGCCAGCTCACCCAGCCAGGACAGTGACTATGGCTACACCTTC. It codes for CASSPSQDSDYGYTF.